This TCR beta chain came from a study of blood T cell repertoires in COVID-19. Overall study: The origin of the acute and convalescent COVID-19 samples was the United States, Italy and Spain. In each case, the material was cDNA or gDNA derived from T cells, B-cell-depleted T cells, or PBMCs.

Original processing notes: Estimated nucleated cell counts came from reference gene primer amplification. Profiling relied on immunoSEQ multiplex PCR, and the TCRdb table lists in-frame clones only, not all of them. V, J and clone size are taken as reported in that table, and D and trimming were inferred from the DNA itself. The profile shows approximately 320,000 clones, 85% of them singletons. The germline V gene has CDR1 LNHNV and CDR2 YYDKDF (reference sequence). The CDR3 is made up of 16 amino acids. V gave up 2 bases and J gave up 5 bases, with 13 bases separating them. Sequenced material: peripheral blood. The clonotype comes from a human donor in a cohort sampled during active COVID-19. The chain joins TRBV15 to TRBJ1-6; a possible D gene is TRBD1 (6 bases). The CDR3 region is CATSRKRDTDNSPLHF. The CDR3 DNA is TGTGCCACCAGCAGAAAAAGGGACACAGATAATTCACCCCTCCACTTT.